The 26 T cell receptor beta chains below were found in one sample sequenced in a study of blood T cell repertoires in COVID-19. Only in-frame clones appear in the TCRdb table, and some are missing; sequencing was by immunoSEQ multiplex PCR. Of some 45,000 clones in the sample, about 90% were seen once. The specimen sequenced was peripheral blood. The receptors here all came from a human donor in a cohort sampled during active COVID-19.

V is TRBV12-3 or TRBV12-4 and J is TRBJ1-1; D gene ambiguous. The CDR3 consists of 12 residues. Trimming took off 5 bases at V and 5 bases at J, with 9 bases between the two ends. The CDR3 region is CASSPLRTEAFF. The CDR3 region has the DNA TGTGCCAGCAGTCCCTTACGGACTGAAGCTTTCTTT.

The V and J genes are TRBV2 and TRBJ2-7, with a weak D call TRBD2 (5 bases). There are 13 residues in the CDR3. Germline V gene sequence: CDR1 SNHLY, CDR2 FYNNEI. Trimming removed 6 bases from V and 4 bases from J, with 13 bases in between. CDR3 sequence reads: CASSPREFYEQYF. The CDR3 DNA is TGTGCCAGCAGCCCACGGGAATTTTACGAGCAGTACTTC.

The CDR3 DNA sequence: TGTGCCAGCAGTTACTCGGCAGGGGGGCATCAGCCCCAGCATTTT. Residues: CASSYSAGGHQPQHF. The gene calls are TRBV6-5 and TRBJ1-5, with 7 bases identical to TRBD1. V trimming: 0 bases; J trimming: 5 bases; junction bases outside the gene matches: 4. The V gene's germline CDR1 is MNHEY and CDR2 SVGAGI. The CDR3 is 15 amino acids.

For the CDR3, the DNA is TGTGCCAGCAGCTCGGCAGGGGGCAACTATGGCTACACCTTC. This sequence encodes CASSSAGGNYGYTF. The J gene is TRBJ1-2, the V gene TRBV7-2, with 8 bases identical to TRBD1. CDR3 length: 14 amino acids. Germline V gives CDR1 SGHTA, CDR2 FQGNSA. V trimming: 4 bases; J trimming: 2 bases; junction bases outside the gene matches: 3.

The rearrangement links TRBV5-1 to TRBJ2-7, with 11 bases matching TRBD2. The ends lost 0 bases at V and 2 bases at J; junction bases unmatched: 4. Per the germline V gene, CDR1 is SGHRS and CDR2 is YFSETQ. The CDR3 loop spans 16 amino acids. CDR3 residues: CASSLDAGLAAYEQYF. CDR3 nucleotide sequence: TGCGCCAGCAGCTTGGATGCGGGACTAGCGGCCTACGAGCAGTACTTC.

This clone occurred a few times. This chain's CDR3 is CASSRGGEKLFF. The CDR3 DNA sequence: TGTGCCAGCTCACGCGGGGGGGAAAAACTGTTTTTT. The rearrangement uses TRBV28 and TRBJ1-4; possibly TRBD1 for D (5 bases). The V end lost 8 bases, the J end lost 8 bases, and 12 bases lay between the germline ends. The CDR3 loop spans 12 amino acids. Looked up from germline, CDR1 is MDHEN and CDR2 is SYDVKM.

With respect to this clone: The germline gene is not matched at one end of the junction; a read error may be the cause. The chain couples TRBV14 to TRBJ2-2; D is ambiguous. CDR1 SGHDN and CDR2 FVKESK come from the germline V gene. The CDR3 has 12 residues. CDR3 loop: CASSRGTGELFF. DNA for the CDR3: TGTGCCAGTAGCCGAGGCACCGGGGAGCTGTTTTTT.

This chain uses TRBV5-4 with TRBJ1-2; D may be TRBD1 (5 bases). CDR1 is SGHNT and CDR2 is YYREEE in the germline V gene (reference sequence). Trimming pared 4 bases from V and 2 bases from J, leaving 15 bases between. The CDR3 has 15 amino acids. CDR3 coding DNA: TGTGCCAGCAGCGGCGGGGGACTCCCAAACTATGGCTACACCTTC. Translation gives CASSGGGLPNYGYTF.

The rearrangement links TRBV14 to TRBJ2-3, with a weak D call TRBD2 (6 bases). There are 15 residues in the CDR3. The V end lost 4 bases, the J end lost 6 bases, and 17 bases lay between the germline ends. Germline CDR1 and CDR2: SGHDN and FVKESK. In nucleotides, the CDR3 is TGTGCCAGCAGCCGCGGGACGGGAAAAGGGGATACGCAGTATTTT. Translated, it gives CASSRGTGKGDTQYF.

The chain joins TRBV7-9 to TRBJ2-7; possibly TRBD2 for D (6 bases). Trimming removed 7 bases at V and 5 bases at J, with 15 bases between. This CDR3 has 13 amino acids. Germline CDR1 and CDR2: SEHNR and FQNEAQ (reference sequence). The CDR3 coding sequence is TGTGCCAGCATTCTCGGGGGAGGCGACGAGCAGTACTTC. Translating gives CASILGGGDEQYF. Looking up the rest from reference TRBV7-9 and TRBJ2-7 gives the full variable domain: DTGVSQNPRHKITKRGQNVTFRCDPISEHNRLYWYRQTLGQGPEFLTYFQNEAQLEKSRLLSDRFSAERPKGSFSTLEIQRTEQGDSAMYLCASILGGGDEQYFGPGTRLTVT.

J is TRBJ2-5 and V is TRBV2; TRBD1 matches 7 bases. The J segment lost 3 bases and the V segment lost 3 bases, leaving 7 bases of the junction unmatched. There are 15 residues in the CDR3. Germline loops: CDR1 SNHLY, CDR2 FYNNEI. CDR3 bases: TGTGCCAGCAGTGACGGGACAGCAGGAAAAGAGACCCAGTACTTC. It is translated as CASSDGTAGKETQYF.

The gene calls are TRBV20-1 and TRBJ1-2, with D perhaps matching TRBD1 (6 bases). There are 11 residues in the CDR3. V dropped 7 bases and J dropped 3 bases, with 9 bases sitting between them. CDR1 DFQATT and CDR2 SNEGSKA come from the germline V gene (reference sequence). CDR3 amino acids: CSGKGDYGYTF. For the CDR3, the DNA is TGCAGTGGGAAGGGGGACTATGGCTACACCTTC.

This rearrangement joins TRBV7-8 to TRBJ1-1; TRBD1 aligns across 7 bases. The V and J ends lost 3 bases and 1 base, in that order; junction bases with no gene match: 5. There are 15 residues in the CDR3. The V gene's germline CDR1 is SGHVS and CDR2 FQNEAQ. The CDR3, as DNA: TGTGCCAGCAGCTTCCCCGGGACAGCGAACACTGAAGCTTTCTTT. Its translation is CASSFPGTANTEAFF.

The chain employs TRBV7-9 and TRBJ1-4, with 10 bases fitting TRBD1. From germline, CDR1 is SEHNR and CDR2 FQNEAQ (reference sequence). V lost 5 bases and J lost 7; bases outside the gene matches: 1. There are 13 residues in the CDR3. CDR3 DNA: TGTGCCAGCAGCCGGGACAGGGGTGAAAAACTGTTTTTT. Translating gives CASSRDRGEKLFF.

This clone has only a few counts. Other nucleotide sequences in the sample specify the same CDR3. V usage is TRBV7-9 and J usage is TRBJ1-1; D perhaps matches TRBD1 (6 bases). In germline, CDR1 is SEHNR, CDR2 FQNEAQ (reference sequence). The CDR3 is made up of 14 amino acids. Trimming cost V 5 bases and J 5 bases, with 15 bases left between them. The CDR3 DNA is TGTGCCAGCAGCCCGACAGGTTCAGGGACTGAAGCTTTCTTT. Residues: CASSPTGSGTEAFF. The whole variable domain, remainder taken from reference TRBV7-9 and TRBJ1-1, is DTGVSQNPRHKITKRGQNVTFRCDPISEHNRLYWYRQTLGQGPEFLTYFQNEAQLEKSRLLSDRFSAERPKGSFSTLEIQRTEQGDSAMYLCASSPTGSGTEAFFGQGTRLTVV.

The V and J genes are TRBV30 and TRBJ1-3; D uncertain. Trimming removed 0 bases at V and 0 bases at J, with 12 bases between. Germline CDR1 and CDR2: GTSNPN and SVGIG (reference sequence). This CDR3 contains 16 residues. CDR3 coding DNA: TGTGCCTGGAGTGTGAGGGCAGGCTCCTCTGGAAACACCATATATTTT. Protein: CAWSVRAGSSGNTIYF.

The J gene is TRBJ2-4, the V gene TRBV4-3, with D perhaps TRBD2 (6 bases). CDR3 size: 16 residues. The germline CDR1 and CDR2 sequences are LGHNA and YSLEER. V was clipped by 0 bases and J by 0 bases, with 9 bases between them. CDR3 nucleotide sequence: TGCGCCAGCAGCCAAGACGGAGGGGCAGCCAAAAACATTCAGTACTTC. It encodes CASSQDGGAAKNIQYF.

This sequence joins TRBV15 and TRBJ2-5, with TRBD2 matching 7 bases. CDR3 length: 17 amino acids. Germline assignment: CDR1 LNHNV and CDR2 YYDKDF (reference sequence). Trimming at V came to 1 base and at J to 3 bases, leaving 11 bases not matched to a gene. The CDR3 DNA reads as TGTGCCACCAGCAGAGCGGCGGGAGCGTCCGCTAAAGAGACCCAGTACTTC. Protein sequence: CATSRAAGASAKETQYF.

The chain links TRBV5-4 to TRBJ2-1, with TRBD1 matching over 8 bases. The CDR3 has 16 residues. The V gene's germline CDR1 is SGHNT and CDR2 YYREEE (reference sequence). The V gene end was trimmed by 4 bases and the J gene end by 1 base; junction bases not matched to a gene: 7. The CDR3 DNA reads TGTGCCAGCAGCAAAGGACAGGGTGAGTCCTACAATGAGCAGTTCTTC. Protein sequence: CASSKGQGESYNEQFF. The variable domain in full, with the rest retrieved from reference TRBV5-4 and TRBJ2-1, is ETGVTQSPTHLIKTRGQQVTLRCSSQSGHNTVSWYQQALGQGPQFIFQYYREEENGRGNFPPRFSGLQFPNYSSELNVNALELDDSALYLCASSKGQGESYNEQFFGPGTRLTVL.

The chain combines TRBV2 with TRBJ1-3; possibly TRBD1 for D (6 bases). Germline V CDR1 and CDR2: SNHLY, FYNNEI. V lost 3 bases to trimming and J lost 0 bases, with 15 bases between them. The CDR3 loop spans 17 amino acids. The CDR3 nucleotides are TGTGCCAGCAGTGAGTTTCGAGGGGGTATCTCTGGAAACACCATATATTTT. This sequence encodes CASSEFRGGISGNTIYF.

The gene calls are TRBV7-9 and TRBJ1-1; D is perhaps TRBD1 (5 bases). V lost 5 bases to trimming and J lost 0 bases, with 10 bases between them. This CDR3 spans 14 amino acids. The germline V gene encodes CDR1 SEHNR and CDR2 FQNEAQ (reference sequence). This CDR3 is CASSPGGMNTEAFF. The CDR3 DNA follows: TGTGCCAGCAGCCCGGGGGGTATGAACACTGAAGCTTTCTTT.

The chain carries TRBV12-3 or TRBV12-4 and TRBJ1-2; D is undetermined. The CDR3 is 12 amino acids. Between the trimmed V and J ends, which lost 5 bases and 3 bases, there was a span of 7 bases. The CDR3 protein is CASSPLDYGYTF. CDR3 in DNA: TGTGCCAGCAGTCCCCTCGACTATGGCTACACCTTC.

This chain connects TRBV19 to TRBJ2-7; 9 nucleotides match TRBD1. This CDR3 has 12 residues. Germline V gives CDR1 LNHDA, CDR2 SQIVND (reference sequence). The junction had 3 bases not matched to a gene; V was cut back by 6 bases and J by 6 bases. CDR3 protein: CASSTTGGEQYF. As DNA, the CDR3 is TGTGCCAGTAGCACGACAGGGGGCGAGCAGTACTTC. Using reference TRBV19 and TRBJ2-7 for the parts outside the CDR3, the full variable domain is DGGITQSPKYLFRKEGQNVTLSCEQNLNHDAMYWYRQDPGQGLRLIYYSQIVNDFQKGDIAEGYSVSREKKESFPLTVTSAQKNPTAFYLCASSTTGGEQYFGPGTRLTVT.

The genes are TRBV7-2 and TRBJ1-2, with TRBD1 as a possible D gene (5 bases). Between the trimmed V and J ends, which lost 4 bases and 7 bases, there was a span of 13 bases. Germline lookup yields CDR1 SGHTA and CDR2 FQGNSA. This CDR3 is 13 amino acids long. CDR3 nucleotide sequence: TGTGCCAGCAGCTCGGCGGGGGAACGTGGCTACACCTTC. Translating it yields CASSSAGERGYTF.

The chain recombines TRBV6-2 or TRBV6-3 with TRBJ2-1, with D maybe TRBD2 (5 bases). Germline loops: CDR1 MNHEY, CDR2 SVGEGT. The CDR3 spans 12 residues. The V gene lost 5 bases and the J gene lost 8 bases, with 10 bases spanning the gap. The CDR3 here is CASSVVRDEQFF. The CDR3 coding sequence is TGTGCCAGCAGTGTGGTGAGGGATGAGCAGTTCTTC.

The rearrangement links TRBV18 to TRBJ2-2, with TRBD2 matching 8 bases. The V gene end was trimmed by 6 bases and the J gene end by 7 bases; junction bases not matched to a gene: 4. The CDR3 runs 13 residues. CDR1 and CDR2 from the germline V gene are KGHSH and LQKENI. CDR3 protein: CASSEGLDGELFF. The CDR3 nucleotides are TGTGCCAGCTCCGAGGGACTAGACGGGGAGCTGTTTTTT.